One and the same sample provided the 9 T cell receptor beta chains below, sequenced in a study of cytomegalovirus exposure and HLA in healthy donors. Primers: 60 Vbeta forward and 13 Jbeta reverse. TCRdb keeps only in-frame clones here, not all; method: immunoSEQ multiplex PCR. This sample has about 59,000 clones, with 70% to 75% found just once. The material sequenced was PBMCs. The source is a man aged 25 to 40 in good health and CMV-seropositive.

V gene TRBV5-1 combines with J gene TRBJ1-2; 9 nucleotides match TRBD1. The CDR3 extends over 18 amino acids. Losses at the gene ends were 0 bases for V and 2 bases for J; bases not matched to a gene: 11. Germline V lookup: CDR1 SGHRS, CDR2 YFSETQ. The CDR3 sequence: CASSLEGRTGDQNYGYTF. CDR3 sequence (DNA): TGCGCCAGCAGCTTGGAGGGGCGGACAGGGGACCAAAACTATGGCTACACCTTC.

The gene calls are TRBV19 and TRBJ2-1; TRBD2 might be the D (5 bases). This CDR3 spans 13 amino acids. Looked up from germline, CDR1 is LNHDA and CDR2 is SQIVND (reference sequence). The germline V and J ends were trimmed by 3 bases and 3 bases, with 6 bases remaining between them. The CDR3 loop reads CASSIRGYNEQFF. CDR3 DNA sequence: TGTGCCAGTAGTATCCGGGGCTACAATGAGCAGTTCTTC. Based on the CDR3 plus reference TRBV19 and TRBJ2-1, the full variable domain is DGGITQSPKYLFRKEGQNVTLSCEQNLNHDAMYWYRQDPGQGLRLIYYSQIVNDFQKGDIAEGYSVSREKKESFPLTVTSAQKNPTAFYLCASSIRGYNEQFFGPGTRLTVL.

Note on this clone: The junction departs from germline at one end; a sequencing error may be responsible. The V call is TRBV7-2, the J call TRBJ2-2; maybe TRBD1 (6 bases). The CDR3 loop spans 13 amino acids. Germline assignment: CDR1 SGHTA and CDR2 FQGNSA. The CDR3 sequence: CASGLYRAGELFF. CDR3 nucleotides: TGTGCCAGCGGCTTATACAGGGCCGGGGAGCTGTTTTTT.

The chain carries TRBV15 and TRBJ1-5; no reliable D call. The CDR3 contains 15 residues. Looked up from germline, CDR1 is LNHNV and CDR2 is YYDKDF (reference sequence). Trimming cost V 1 base and J 4 bases, with 11 bases left between them. CDR3 in amino acids: CATSRASHVNQPQHF. CDR3 DNA sequence: TGTGCCACCAGCAGAGCCAGTCATGTTAATCAGCCCCAGCATTTT.

V gene TRBV29-1 combines with J gene TRBJ1-2; D may be TRBD1 (5 bases). The V gene lost 5 bases and the J gene lost 2 bases, with 18 bases spanning the gap. The CDR3 loop spans 15 amino acids. CDR1 SQVTM and CDR2 ANQGSEA come from the germline V gene. CDR3 in amino acids: CSVLPTELPNYGYTF. CDR3 nucleotides: TGCAGCGTTCTACCGACAGAACTGCCCAACTATGGCTACACCTTC.

This clone turned up a few times. The chain recombines TRBV5-1 with TRBJ1-1; D is uncertain. V lost 4 bases to trimming and J lost 0 bases, with 13 bases between them. Looked up from germline, CDR1 is SGHRS and CDR2 is YFSETQ. There are 15 residues in the CDR3. In DNA, the CDR3 is TGCGCCAGCAGCGGAGGTCTCCAGGTGAACACTGAAGCTTTCTTT. Protein: CASSGGLQVNTEAFF.

The V gene is TRBV2, the J gene TRBJ1-4; TRBD1 matches at 12 bases. The germline gives CDR1 SNHLY, CDR2 FYNNEI. The CDR3 totals 15 residues. V trimming: 9 bases; J trimming: 5 bases; junction bases outside the gene matches: 7. CDR3 sequence (DNA): TGTGCCAGTGCCGGGACAGGGGGCGTGAATGAAAAACTGTTTTTT. This codes for CASAGTGGVNEKLFF.

V and J are TRBV10-3 and TRBJ1-2; D unclear. Per the germline V gene, CDR1 is ENHRY and CDR2 is SYGVKD. The V end was cut by 10 bases, the J end by 7 bases, with 16 bases between. The CDR3 sequence is 12 residues long. The CDR3 DNA follows: TGTGCCACCAGCGTGGATGAGGGTGGCTACACCTTC. This codes for CATSVDEGGYTF.

The chain is built from TRBV5-1 and TRBJ2-1, with TRBD1 matching over 9 bases. After removal of 0 bases from V and 4 bases from J, the junction contained 2 bases not matched to a gene. Per germline, CDR1 SGHRS and CDR2 YFSETQ. The CDR3 has 15 residues. For the CDR3, the DNA is TGCGCCAGCAGCTTGGGGGACAGGGCTTACAATGAGCAGTTCTTC. This gives the protein CASSLGDRAYNEQFF.